This entry lists 7 T cell receptor beta chains sequenced from one sample in a study of T-cell memory formation after mild COVID-19. TCRdb called the 5' RACE reads again in MiXCR, with one record for every CDR3 protein. This table holds fewer than 75,000 distinct CDR3 sequences, 12% found once. Sequencing input: PBMCs or a T cell subset sorted from them (not recorded which). The origin of the receptors is a man aged 18-30 years who had mild COVID-19 (a few samples of this study predate the infection). Cell type and time point are not known.

This clonotype was counted many times. The V and J genes are TRBV5-1 and TRBJ2-5, with D possibly matching TRBD2 (5 bases). This CDR3 region has 13 residues. The germline V gene has CDR1 SGHRS and CDR2 YFSETQ. The V and J ends lost 5 bases and 5 bases respectively, with 13 bases between them. The CDR3 is CASRGGPGETQYF. The CDR3 DNA reads as TGCGCCAGCAGGGGCGGGCCCGGGGAGACCCAGTACTTC.

The chain recombines TRBV10-1 with TRBJ2-3, with D maybe TRBD1 (6 bases). The CDR3 covers 15 residues. V lost 3 bases to trimming and J lost 2 bases, with 12 bases between them. Germline lookup yields CDR1 WNHNN and CDR2 SYGVQD (reference sequence). The CDR3 DNA follows: TGCGCCAGCAGTGAATGGACAGACACCACAGATACGCAGTATTTT. Protein product: CASSEWTDTTDTQYF.

There are a few counts of this clonotype. V and J are TRBV10-3 and TRBJ1-1; TRBD1 might be the D (5 bases). CDR3 length: 14 residues. Germline V gene data show CDR1 as ENHRY and CDR2 as SYGVKD. Between the trimmed V and J ends, which lost 7 bases and 1 base, there was a span of 13 bases. Here the CDR3 reads CAITGVGKNTEAFF. The CDR3 coding sequence is TGTGCCATCACGGGGGTGGGCAAGAACACTGAAGCTTTCTTT.

In its sample, this clonotype was seen a few times. This sequence joins TRBV2 and TRBJ1-1; no reliable D call. CDR3 length: 11 amino acids. V was trimmed by 7 bases and J by 1 base, leaving 4 bases between them. Per germline, CDR1 SNHLY and CDR2 FYNNEI. The CDR3 region is CASTQNTEAFF. In DNA, the CDR3 is TGTGCCAGCACACAGAACACTGAAGCTTTCTTT. Based on the CDR3 plus reference TRBV2 and TRBJ1-1, the full variable domain is EPEVTQTPSHQVTQMGQEVILRCVPISNHLYFYWYRQILGQKVEFLVSFYNNEISEKSEIFDDQFSVERPDGSNFTLKIRSTKLEDSAMYFCASTQNTEAFFGQGTRLTVV.

This clonotype appeared a few times. The V call is TRBV7-8, the J call TRBJ1-1; D uncertain. Germline CDR1 and CDR2: SGHVS and FQNEAQ. This CDR3 spans 15 amino acids. The V end was cut by 1 base, the J end by 1 base, with 10 bases between. For the CDR3, the DNA is TGTGCCAGCAGCTTAGGTATGGCAAGGAACACTGAAGCTTTCTTT. Amino acid sequence: CASSLGMARNTEAFF.

This clonotype was seen many times. V usage is TRBV30 and J usage is TRBJ2-4; D ambiguous. Germline V gene lookup returns CDR1 GTSNPN and CDR2 SVGIG (reference sequence). The CDR3 loop spans 13 amino acids. The germline V and J ends were trimmed by 2 bases and 12 bases, with 17 bases remaining between them. CDR3 DNA: TGTGCCTGGAGTACTCACCACCCCGGGCCTCAGTACTTC. This gives the protein CAWSTHHPGPQYF.

This sequence joins TRBV5-1 and TRBJ2-6; D tentatively fits TRBD1 or TRBD2 (5 bases each). Trimming took off 1 base at V and 0 bases at J, with 8 bases between the two ends. The CDR3 is made up of 16 amino acids. Germline CDR1 reads SGHRS; CDR2 reads YFSETQ. The CDR3 nucleotides are TGCGCCAGCAGCTTGCCAGGGACCTCTGGGGCCAACGTCCTGACTTTC. Its protein product is CASSLPGTSGANVLTF.